One T cell receptor beta chain is described in this entry. Its antigen remains unknown. Produced via immunoSEQ multiplex PCR; TCRdb's table is partial and in-frame only. This sample has about 300,000 clones, with 88% found just once. The data belong to a study of cytomegalovirus exposure and HLA in healthy donors. Germline V lookup: CDR1 WSHSY, CDR2 SAAADI. This CDR3 spans 15 amino acids. V was trimmed by 7 bases and J by 0 bases, leaving 16 bases between them. Points from the study as a whole: A few chains tied to CMV proved CMV antigen-specific in vitro. 150 or so TCR beta chains were listed as cytomegalovirus-associated.

The chain is built from TRBV10-2 and TRBJ2-7; a possible D gene is TRBD2 (5 bases). This receptor was taken from a woman under 30 in good health and CMV-seronegative. Sequencing was carried out using PBMCs. CDR3 residues: CASNPTSRGSYEQYF. The CDR3, as DNA: TGCGCCAGCAACCCGACAAGCCGGGGCTCCTACGAGCAGTACTTC.